This T cell receptor beta chain derives from a study of cytomegalovirus exposure and HLA in healthy donors. Whole-study results and caveats: The study listed approximately 160 cytomegalovirus-associated TCR beta chains. In an earlier analysis, productive rearrangement rates for most beta V segments clustered near 87% or 30%.

The germline CDR1 and CDR2 sequences are SNHLY and FYNNEI. The CDR3 spans 13 residues. The germline V and J ends were trimmed by 3 bases and 4 bases, with 4 bases remaining between them. 13 Jbeta primers and 60 Vbeta primers were used for the PCR. Method: immunoSEQ multiplex PCR; TCRdb's copy keeps in-frame clones and lacks some. Of about 70,000 clones listed, roughly 74% are singletons. A word on this clone: Its specificity is unknown.

V usage is TRBV2 and J usage is TRBJ2-6; D ambiguous. Sample: PBMCs. The receptor was isolated from a human donor in good health. As DNA, the CDR3 is TGTGCCAGCAGTGATTCAGGGGCCAACGTCCTGACTTTC. It is translated as CASSDSGANVLTF.